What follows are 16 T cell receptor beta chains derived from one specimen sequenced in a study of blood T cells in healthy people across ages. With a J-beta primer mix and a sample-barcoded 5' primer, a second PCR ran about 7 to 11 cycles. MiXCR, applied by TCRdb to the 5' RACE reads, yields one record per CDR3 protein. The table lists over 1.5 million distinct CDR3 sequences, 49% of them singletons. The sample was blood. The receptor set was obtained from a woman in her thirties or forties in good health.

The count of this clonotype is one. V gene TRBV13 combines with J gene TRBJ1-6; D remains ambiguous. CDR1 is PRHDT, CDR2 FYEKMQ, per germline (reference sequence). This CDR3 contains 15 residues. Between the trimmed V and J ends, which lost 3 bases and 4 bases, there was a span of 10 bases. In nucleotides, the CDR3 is TGTGCCAGCAGCTTGCTCCGACTTTATAATTCACCCCTCCACTTT. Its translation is CASSLLRLYNSPLHF.

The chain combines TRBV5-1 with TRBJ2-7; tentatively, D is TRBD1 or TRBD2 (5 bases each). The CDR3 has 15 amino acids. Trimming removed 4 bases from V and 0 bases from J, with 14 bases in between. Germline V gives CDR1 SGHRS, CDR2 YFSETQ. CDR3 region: CASSQLGESSYEQYF. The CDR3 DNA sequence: TGCGCCAGCAGCCAGCTGGGGGAGAGCTCCTACGAGCAGTACTTC.

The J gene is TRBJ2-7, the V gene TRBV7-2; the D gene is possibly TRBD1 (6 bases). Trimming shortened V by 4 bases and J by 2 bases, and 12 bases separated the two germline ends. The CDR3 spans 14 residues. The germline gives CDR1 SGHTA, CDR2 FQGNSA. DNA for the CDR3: TGTGCCAGCAGCTCAGGGGCTGCTCCCTACGAGCAGTACTTC. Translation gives CASSSGAAPYEQYF.

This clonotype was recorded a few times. For the CDR3, the DNA is TGTGCCAGCAGTTTGATAGCGGGGTCAGAGACCCAGTACTTC. Encoded protein: CASSLIAGSETQYF. V and J are TRBV12-3 or TRBV12-4 and TRBJ2-5; 8 bases align to TRBD2. CDR3 length equals 14 residues. Losses at the gene ends were 3 bases for V and 4 bases for J; bases not matched to a gene: 4.

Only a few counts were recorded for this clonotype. The CDR3 nucleotides read TGCAGTGCCCCAGGACTAGCGGAACAAGAGACCCAGTACTTC. It yields the protein CSAPGLAEQETQYF. The rearrangement uses TRBV20-1 and TRBJ2-5; the match to TRBD2 covers 10 bases. V gave up 6 bases and J gave up 2 bases; unmatched junction bases: 6. The CDR3 has 14 amino acids. CDR1 and CDR2 from the germline V gene are DFQATT and SNEGSKA (reference sequence).

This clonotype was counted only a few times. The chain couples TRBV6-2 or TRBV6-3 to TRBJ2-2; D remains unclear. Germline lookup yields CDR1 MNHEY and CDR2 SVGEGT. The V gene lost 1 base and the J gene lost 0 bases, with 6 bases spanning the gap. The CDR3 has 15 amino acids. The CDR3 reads CASSYWGANTGELFF. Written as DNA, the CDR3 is TGTGCCAGCAGTTACTGGGGTGCGAACACCGGGGAGCTGTTTTTT.

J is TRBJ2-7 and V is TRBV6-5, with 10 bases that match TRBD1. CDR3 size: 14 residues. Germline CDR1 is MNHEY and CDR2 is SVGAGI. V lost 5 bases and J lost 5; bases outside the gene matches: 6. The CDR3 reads CASSKTGGNDEQYF. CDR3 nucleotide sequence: TGTGCCAGCAGTAAGACAGGGGGCAACGACGAGCAGTACTTC.

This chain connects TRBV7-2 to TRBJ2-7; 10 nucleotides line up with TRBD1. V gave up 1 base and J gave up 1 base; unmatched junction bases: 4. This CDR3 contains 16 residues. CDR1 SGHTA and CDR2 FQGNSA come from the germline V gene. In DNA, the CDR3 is TGTGCCAGCAGCTTAGGGGACAGGGGCCCATCCTACGAGCAGTACTTC. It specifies CASSLGDRGPSYEQYF.

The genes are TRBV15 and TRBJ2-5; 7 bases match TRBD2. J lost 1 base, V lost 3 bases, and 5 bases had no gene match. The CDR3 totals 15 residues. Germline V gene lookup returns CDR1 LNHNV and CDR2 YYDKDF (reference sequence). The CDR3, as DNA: TGTGCCACCAGCAGCGGGACTATAACCCAAGAGACCCAGTACTTC. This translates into CATSSGTITQETQYF.

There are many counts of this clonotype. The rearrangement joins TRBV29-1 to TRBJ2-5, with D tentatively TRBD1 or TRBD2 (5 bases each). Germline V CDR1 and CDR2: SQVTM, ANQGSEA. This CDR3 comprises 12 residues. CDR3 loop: CSLIGGGETQYF. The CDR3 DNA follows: TGCAGTTTAATCGGTGGGGGAGAGACCCAGTACTTC.

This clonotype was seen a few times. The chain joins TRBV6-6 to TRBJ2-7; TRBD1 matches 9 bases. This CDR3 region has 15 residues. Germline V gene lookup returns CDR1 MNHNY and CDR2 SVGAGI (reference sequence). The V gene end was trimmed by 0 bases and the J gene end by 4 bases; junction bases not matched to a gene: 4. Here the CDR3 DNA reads TGTGCCAGCAGTTACTCCCGGGACAGGGAGTACGAGCAGTACTTC. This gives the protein CASSYSRDREYEQYF.

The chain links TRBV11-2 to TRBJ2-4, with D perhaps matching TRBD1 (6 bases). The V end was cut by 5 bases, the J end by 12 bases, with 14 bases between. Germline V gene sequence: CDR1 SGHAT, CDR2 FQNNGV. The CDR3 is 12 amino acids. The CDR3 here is CASSHMGAGQYF. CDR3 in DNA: TGTGCCAGCAGCCACATGGGGGCAGGTCAGTACTTC.

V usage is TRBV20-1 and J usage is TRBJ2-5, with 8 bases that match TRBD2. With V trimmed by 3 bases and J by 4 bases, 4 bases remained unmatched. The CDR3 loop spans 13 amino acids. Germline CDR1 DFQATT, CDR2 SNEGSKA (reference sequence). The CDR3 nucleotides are TGCAGTGCTAGCGGGGGGGCACCAGAGACCCAGTACTTC. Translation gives CSASGGAPETQYF.

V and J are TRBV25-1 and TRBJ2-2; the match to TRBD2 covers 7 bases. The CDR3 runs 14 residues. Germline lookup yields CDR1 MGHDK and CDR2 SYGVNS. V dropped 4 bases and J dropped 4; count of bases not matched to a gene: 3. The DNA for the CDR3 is TGTGCCAGCAGTGTCTGGGGGGGCACCGGGGAGCTGTTTTTT. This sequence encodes CASSVWGGTGELFF.

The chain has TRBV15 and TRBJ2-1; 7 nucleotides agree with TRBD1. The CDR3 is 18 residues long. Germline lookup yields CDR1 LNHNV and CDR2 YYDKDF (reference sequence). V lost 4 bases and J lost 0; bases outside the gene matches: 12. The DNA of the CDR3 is TGTGCCACCAGCACCACAGGGGAGATGGCCAGCTCCTACAATGAGCAGTTCTTC. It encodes CATSTTGEMASSYNEQFF.

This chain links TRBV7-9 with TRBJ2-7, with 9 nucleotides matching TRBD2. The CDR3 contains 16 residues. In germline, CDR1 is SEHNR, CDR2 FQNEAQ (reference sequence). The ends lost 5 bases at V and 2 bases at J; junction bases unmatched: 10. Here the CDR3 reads CASSNRISGSTYEQYF. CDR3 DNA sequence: TGTGCCAGCAGCAATCGAATTAGCGGGAGCACCTACGAGCAGTACTTC.